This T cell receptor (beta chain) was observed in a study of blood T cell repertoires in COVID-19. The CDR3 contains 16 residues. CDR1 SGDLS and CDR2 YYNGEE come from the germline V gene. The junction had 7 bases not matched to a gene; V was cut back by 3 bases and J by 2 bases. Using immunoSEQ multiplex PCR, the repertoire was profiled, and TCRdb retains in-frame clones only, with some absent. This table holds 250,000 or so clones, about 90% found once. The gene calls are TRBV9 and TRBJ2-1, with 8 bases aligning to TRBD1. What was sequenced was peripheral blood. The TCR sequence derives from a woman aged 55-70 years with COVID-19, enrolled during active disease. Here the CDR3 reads CASSAGQGGTYNEQFF. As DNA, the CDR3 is TGTGCCAGCAGCGCCGGACAGGGAGGTACCTACAATGAGCAGTTCTTC.